These T cell receptor beta chains were read from a single sample in a study of cytomegalovirus exposure and HLA in healthy donors. Produced via immunoSEQ multiplex PCR; TCRdb's table is partial and in-frame only. Of 130,000 to 150,000 clones listed, about 80% were seen once; the top ten hold roughly 4.7%. Sequencing input: PBMCs. Receptors originate from a male donor in good health and CMV-seronegative. CDR3s include the opening cysteine and the closing phenylalanine or tryptophan. The D gene is left open where the match is weak. Clone size is shown for a subset of rows, as once, few, many or a class of expanded clone.

d_call: NA
clone_size: few
v_call: TRBV15
j_call: TRBJ1-2
cdr3_nt: TGTGCCACCAGCAGAGATCAGGCAGGGCAAGGCTACACCTTC
cdr3_aa: CATSRDQAGQGYTF

d_call: NA
clone_size: NA
v_call: TRBV27
j_call: TRBJ2-1
cdr3_nt: TGTGCCAGCAGTTCCCTAGCGCTCTCCTACAATGAGCAGTTCTTC
cdr3_aa: CASSSLALSYNEQFF

d_call: NA
clone_size: NA
v_call: TRBV28
j_call: TRBJ1-2
cdr3_nt: TGTGCCAGCAGCTTTGGTGGGGAGTATGACTACACCTTC
cdr3_aa: CASSFGGEYDYTF

d_call: TRBD2
clone_size: NA
v_call: TRBV5-4
j_call: TRBJ2-3
cdr3_nt: TGTGCCAGCAGGGGTAGCGGGACTCCAGATACGCAGTATTTT
cdr3_aa: CASRGSGTPDTQYF

d_call: NA
clone_size: NA
v_call: TRBV6-5
j_call: TRBJ1-1
cdr3_nt: TGTGCCAGCACCCTCAGGGGGAACACTGAAGCTTTCTTT
cdr3_aa: CASTLRGNTEAFF

d_call: NA
clone_size: few
v_call: TRBV6-5
j_call: TRBJ1-5
cdr3_nt: TGTGCCAGCAGTTACAAGGGGGATCAGCCCCAGCATTTT
cdr3_aa: CASSYKGDQPQHF

d_call: NA
clone_size: NA
v_call: TRBV6-5
j_call: TRBJ1-1
cdr3_nt: TGTGCCAGCTATCAAGGGGAAGGCGAAGCTTTCTTT
cdr3_aa: CASYQGEGEAFF

d_call: TRBD1
clone_size: NA
v_call: TRBV30
j_call: TRBJ1-2
cdr3_nt: TGTGCCTGGAAATCCACTCCGGGACAGAGCTTCTACTTTAACTATGGCTACACCTTC
cdr3_aa: CAWKSTPGQSFYFNYGYTF

d_call: TRBD2
clone_size: NA
v_call: TRBV19
j_call: TRBJ2-3
cdr3_nt: TGTGCCAGTAGTCCCCTAGCGGGGCTCACAGATACGCAGTATTTT
cdr3_aa: CASSPLAGLTDTQYF

d_call: NA
clone_size: NA
v_call: TRBV28
j_call: TRBJ2-1
cdr3_nt: TGTGCCAGCAGTTCAATGGGACTTGCAGGTGAGCAGTTCTTC
cdr3_aa: CASSSMGLAGEQFF

d_call: NA
clone_size: NA
v_call: TRBV5-6
j_call: TRBJ2-7
cdr3_nt: TGTGCCAGCAGCTTGGTTGGAAGTCCTAGAAGTTACGAGCAGTACTTC
cdr3_aa: CASSLVGSPRSYEQYF

d_call: NA
clone_size: once
v_call: TRBV6-5
j_call: TRBJ1-1
cdr3_nt: TGTGCCAGCAGTAGAGGGACACCTTACACTGAAGCTTTCTTT
cdr3_aa: CASSRGTPYTEAFF

d_call: NA
clone_size: NA
v_call: TRBV6-6
j_call: TRBJ1-4
cdr3_nt: TGTGCCAGCAGTTTAGCTTCCCCGGTGACTAATGAAAAACTGTTTTTT
cdr3_aa: CASSLASPVTNEKLFF

d_call: NA
clone_size: NA
v_call: TRBV19
j_call: TRBJ2-3
cdr3_nt: TGTGCCAGTAGTAACTTACAGGGCGCAGGCACAGATACGCAGTATTTT
cdr3_aa: CASSNLQGAGTDTQYF

d_call: TRBD1
clone_size: NA
v_call: TRBV28
j_call: TRBJ1-2
cdr3_nt: TGTGCCAGCAGCCAGGGACAGTCGTTCTATGGCTACACCTTC
cdr3_aa: CASSQGQSFYGYTF

d_call: TRBD2
clone_size: NA
v_call: TRBV7-2
j_call: TRBJ2-3
cdr3_nt: TGTGCCAGCAGCAACGATAGCGGGGGGGGGTCAGATACGCAGTATTTT
cdr3_aa: CASSNDSGGGSDTQYF

d_call: NA
clone_size: NA
v_call: TRBV30
j_call: TRBJ1-2
cdr3_nt: TGTGCCTGGGGTGGGCAGGGCTTCCGTGGCTACACCTTC
cdr3_aa: CAWGGQGFRGYTF

d_call: NA
clone_size: NA
v_call: TRBV12-5
j_call: TRBJ2-5
cdr3_nt: TGTGCTAGTGCAAACGCGGAGACCCAGTACTTC
cdr3_aa: CASANAETQYF